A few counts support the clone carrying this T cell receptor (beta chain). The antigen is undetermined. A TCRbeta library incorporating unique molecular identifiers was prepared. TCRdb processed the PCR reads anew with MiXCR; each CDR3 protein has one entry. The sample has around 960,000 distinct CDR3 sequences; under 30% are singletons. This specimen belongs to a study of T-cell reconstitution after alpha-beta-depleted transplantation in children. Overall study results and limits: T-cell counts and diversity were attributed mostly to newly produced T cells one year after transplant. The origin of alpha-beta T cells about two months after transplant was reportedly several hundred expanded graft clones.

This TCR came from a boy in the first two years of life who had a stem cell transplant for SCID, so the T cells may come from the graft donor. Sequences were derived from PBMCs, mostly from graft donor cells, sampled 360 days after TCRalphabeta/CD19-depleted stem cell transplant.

The CDR3 DNA reads TGTGCCATCAGTGACCCGACTATAGATACGCAGTATTTT. As protein: CAISDPTIDTQYF. The genes are TRBV10-3 and TRBJ2-3; D possibly corresponds to TRBD2 (5 bases). In germline, CDR1 is ENHRY, CDR2 SYGVKD. Deletions cut 3 bases from V and 5 bases from J, with 9 bases between. This CDR3 has 13 amino acids.